These T cell receptor beta chains were read from a single sample in a study of cytomegalovirus exposure and HLA in healthy donors. Produced via immunoSEQ multiplex PCR; TCRdb's table is partial and in-frame only. The table shows some 140,000 clones, with 80% to 85% occurring only once. Sequencing used PBMCs. The source of these receptors is a male donor in good health and CMV-seropositive. The CDR3 runs from the conserved cysteine through the conserved F or W. Fields, in order: clone size, D gene, J gene, V gene, CDR3 protein, CDR3 DNA. D genes are given only for firm matches. Some rows have no size entry. The others give once, few or many, or a class for an expanded clone.

-	-	TRBJ2-1	TRBV20-1	CSAREGAEQFF	TGCAGTGCTAGAGAGGGGGCTGAGCAGTTCTTC
-	-	TRBJ2-2	TRBV25-1	CASSPDSPGELFF	TGTGCCAGCAGTCCGGACAGCCCCGGGGAGCTGTTTTTT
-	-	TRBJ2-3	TRBV28	CASTPFRERTDTQYF	TGTGCCAGCACCCCATTCAGGGAAAGAACAGATACGCAGTATTTT
-	-	TRBJ1-1	TRBV7-9	CASSFGENTEAFF	TGTGCCAGCAGCTTCGGAGAGAACACTGAAGCTTTCTTT
-	TRBD1	TRBJ2-5	TRBV30	CAWGPDRGRMETQYF	TGTGCCTGGGGCCCGGACAGGGGGAGGATGGAGACCCAGTACTTC
-	-	TRBJ2-7	TRBV6-1	CASSEAQVWPQYEQYF	TGTGCCAGCAGTGAAGCCCAGGTTTGGCCCCAATACGAGCAGTACTTC
-	-	TRBJ2-5	TRBV28	CASSFLRENLETQYF	TGTGCCAGCAGTTTTCTTCGGGAGAATCTAGAGACCCAGTACTTC
-	TRBD1	TRBJ1-2	TRBV15	CATSRLLPGQGNYGYTF	TGTGCCACCAGCAGACTCCTCCCCGGACAGGGGAACTATGGCTACACCTTC
-	-	TRBJ1-1	TRBV27	CASSPQPQGKNTEAFF	TGTGCCAGCAGTCCCCAACCGCAGGGGAAGAACACTGAAGCTTTCTTT
-	-	TRBJ1-1	TRBV5-1	CASSILQALGTEAFF	TGCGCCAGCAGCATCTTACAGGCCTTGGGCACTGAAGCTTTCTTT
-	TRBD2	TRBJ2-2	TRBV7-9	CASSQLSGGTGELFF	TGTGCCAGCAGCCAACTATCGGGGGGCACCGGGGAGCTGTTTTTT
-	-	TRBJ2-5	TRBV4-1	CASSQTGLLNQETQYF	TGCGCCAGCAGCCAAACGGGACTCTTGAACCAAGAGACCCAGTACTTC
once	TRBD1	TRBJ2-7	TRBV11-2	CASRNPGQGGEQYF	TGTGCCAGCAGGAACCCGGGACAGGGGGGCGAGCAGTACTTC
few	TRBD2	TRBJ2-7	TRBV9	CASSVGTSGSYEQYF	TGTGCCAGCAGCGTTGGGACTAGCGGGAGCTACGAGCAGTACTTC
few	TRBD2	TRBJ2-3	TRBV7-2	CASSLVGAGGQNTQYF	TGTGCCAGCAGCTTAGTGGGAGCGGGAGGGCAAAATACGCAGTATTTT
once	TRBD2	TRBJ2-1	TRBV5-1	CASSRGGSGEPNEQFF	TGCGCCAGCAGCCGGGGGGGGAGCGGGGAACCTAATGAGCAGTTCTTC
-	-	TRBJ1-2	TRBV18	CASSPQEYYGYTF	TGTGCCAGCTCACCACAAGAGTACTATGGCTACACCTTC
-	TRBD1	TRBJ1-1	TRBV28	CASTKTGDRGPNTEAFF	TGTGCCAGCACCAAGACCGGGGACAGGGGACCGAACACTGAAGCTTTCTTT
-	-	TRBJ2-7	TRBV27	CASSLRGPSSYEQYF	TGTGCCAGCAGTTTAAGGGGTCCCAGCTCCTACGAGCAGTACTTC
-	-	TRBJ1-6	TRBV27	CASSSEPYNSPLHF	TGTGCCAGCAGTTCTGAGCCTTATAATTCACCCCTCCACTTT
-	-	TRBJ2-7	TRBV7-3	CASSIQEGGEQYF	TGTGCCAGCAGCATACAGGAAGGGGGCGAGCAGTACTTC
few	TRBD1	TRBJ2-5	TRBV2	CASSELGGLQETQYF	TGTGCCAGCAGTGAGTTAGGGGGCCTCCAAGAGACCCAGTACTTC
-	TRBD2	TRBJ2-2	TRBV15	CATSRDPGLAGGITGELFF	TGTGCCACCAGCAGAGATCCCGGACTAGCGGGAGGTATCACCGGGGAGCTGTTTTTT
-	-	TRBJ2-3	TRBV2	CASNQAGPGTDTQYF	TGTGCCAGCAACCAGGCGGGTCCGGGCACAGATACGCAGTATTTT
-	-	TRBJ2-5	TRBV7-2	CASSSYLGTQYF	TGTGCCAGCAGCTCCTACCTCGGGACCCAGTACTTC
-	TRBD2	TRBJ2-3	TRBV9	CASSLRLAGPDTQYF	TGTGCCAGCAGCCTAAGACTAGCGGGCCCAGATACGCAGTATTTT
-	TRBD1	TRBJ1-1	TRBV5-1	CASSTGTENTEAFF	TGCGCCAGCAGCACCGGGACAGAGAACACTGAAGCTTTCTTT
-	-	TRBJ2-1	TRBV11-2	CASGYLKGHGQFF	TGTGCCAGCGGGTATCTGAAGGGACACGGGCAGTTCTTC
-	TRBD2	TRBJ2-7	TRBV28	CASSPTLAGGPGEQYF	TGTGCCAGCAGCCCGACTCTAGCGGGAGGGCCCGGCGAGCAGTACTTC
-	TRBD2	TRBJ2-5	TRBV4-3	CASSQDESGRAQETQYF	TGCGCCAGCAGCCAAGATGAAAGCGGGAGGGCCCAGGAGACCCAGTACTTC
-	TRBD1	TRBJ2-7	TRBV7-3	CASSLSAGQGANEQYF	TGTGCCAGCAGCTTAAGTGCCGGGCAGGGGGCCAACGAGCAGTACTTC
-	-	TRBJ2-7	TRBV14	CASSPAGGTYEQYF	TGTGCCAGCAGCCCGGCGGGCGGGACCTACGAGCAGTACTTC
-	-	TRBJ2-1	TRBV2	CASSGGQPSSYNEQFF	TGTGCCAGCAGCGGCGGACAGCCGAGCTCCTACAATGAGCAGTTCTTC
-	TRBD1	TRBJ2-7	TRBV9	CASSQSTGLSYEQYF	TGTGCCAGCAGCCAGTCGACAGGGCTATCGTACGAGCAGTACTTC
-	TRBD2	TRBJ2-6	TRBV9	CASSVEVAGGPGANVLTF	TGTGCCAGCAGCGTAGAGGTAGCGGGAGGGCCTGGGGCCAACGTCCTGACTTTC
once	-	TRBJ2-7	TRBV7-9	CASSYGGEGGGRYGYEQYF	TGTGCCAGCAGCTACGGAGGGGAAGGGGGGGGGCGATATGGATACGAGCAGTACTTC
-	-	TRBJ2-7	TRBV5-5	CASSLTIGEQYF	TGTGCCAGCAGCCTTACGATCGGGGAGCAGTACTTC
-	TRBD2	TRBJ2-7	TRBV6-5	CASSLAGREQYF	TGTGCCAGCAGTTTGGCCGGGAGGGAGCAGTACTTC
once	TRBD2	TRBJ2-3	TRBV7-3	CASSLTATSGWADTQYF	TGTGCCAGCAGCTTAACGGCGACTAGCGGGTGGGCAGATACGCAGTATTTT
-	TRBD1	TRBJ1-5	TRBV5-4	CAGRRAGGSISNQPQHF	TGTGCCGGCCGGAGGGCAGGGGGCTCGATAAGCAATCAGCCCCAGCATTTT
-	TRBD1	TRBJ2-5	TRBV5-1	CASSLAPGGAGETQYF	TGCGCCAGCAGCTTGGCCCCAGGGGGCGCGGGTGAGACCCAGTACTTC
-	-	TRBJ1-2	TRBV7-9	CASSLAYSGVYGYTF	TGTGCCAGCAGCTTAGCCTATTCAGGGGTCTATGGCTACACCTTC
-	TRBD1	TRBJ2-7	TRBV6-6	CASRDRSSYEQYF	TGTGCCAGCAGGGACAGGTCCTCCTACGAGCAGTACTTC
-	-	TRBJ1-4	TRBV5-1	CASSPQGLEEKLFF	TGCGCCAGCAGCCCCCAGGGGCTTGAAGAAAAACTGTTTTTT
-	-	TRBJ2-5	TRBV6-1	CASSEARARGETQYF	TGTGCCAGCAGTGAAGCCCGAGCCCGGGGGGAGACCCAGTACTTC
-	TRBD2	TRBJ2-7	TRBV29-1	CSVMGPSGIEQYF	TGCAGCGTCATGGGGCCTAGCGGGATCGAGCAGTACTTC
-	TRBD1	TRBJ2-7	TRBV25-1	CASRGQGFYEQYF	TGTGCCAGCAGAGGACAGGGTTTTTACGAGCAGTACTTC
-	-	TRBJ1-6	TRBV4-2	CASSGSSDTENSPLHF	TGTGCCAGCAGCGGCTCATCCGACACCGAAAATTCACCCCTCCACTTT
-	TRBD1	TRBJ2-7	TRBV6-5	CASSTGTGGYEQYF	TGTGCCAGCTCAACCGGGACAGGGGGCTACGAGCAGTACTTC
-	-	TRBJ2-7	TRBV9	CASSEGWEYPYEQYF	TGTGCCAGCAGCGAGGGATGGGAGTACCCCTACGAGCAGTACTTC
-	TRBD2	TRBJ2-7	TRBV7-2	CASSRGAYEQYF	TGTGCCAGCAGCCGGGGGGCCTACGAGCAGTACTTC
-	TRBD1	TRBJ1-3	TRBV7-9	CASSRDRVGSGNTIYF	TGTGCCAGCAGCCGCGACAGGGTGGGCTCTGGAAACACCATATATTTT
-	-	TRBJ1-1	TRBV11-2	CASSLSPTRGAFF	TGTGCCAGCAGCTTGTCCCCGACTAGGGGAGCTTTCTTT